This TCR beta chain is drawn from a study of cytomegalovirus exposure and HLA in healthy donors (dated by TCRdb to 2017 to 2019). Looking at the study overall: An earlier analysis of roughly 500 of the donors reported roughly 300 Gb of sequence data and 117 million unique TCR beta sequences from roughly 180 million T cells. An early release that covered some 630 HLA-typed donors contained around 300 gigabases of sequencing data and about 93 million unique TCR sequences. Among the 398 genotyped donors, approximately 82% belonged to the genetic ancestry cluster associated with self-reported Caucasian donors. The study aimed to test whether signatures of past pathogen exposure could be identified by cataloging public T cell receptors. The study used immunosequencing to profile the T cell repertoires of 670 or so subjects and linked those repertoires to cytomegalovirus serostatus. A separate validation cohort of roughly 110 different subjects was used in addition to the approximately 670-subject first cohort. To predict cytomegalovirus infection status, the study brought together high-throughput TCR immunosequencing, statistical association of individual TCRs with disease status, and machine learning. A later analysis re-examined previously published TCR beta repertoires from more than 550 donors and added high-resolution HLA genotyping to investigate patterns of TCR occurrence. In the later analysis, no new phenotypic data were used to find candidate immune exposures; instead, reliance was placed on TCR beta sequences and their occurrence across donors. In an earlier analysis of 587 of the donors, high-throughput TCR beta sequencing was used to judge whether each TCR beta V gene segment behaved as functional or pseudogenic. Alongside the repertoire data, information on donor age, sex, ethnicity and CMV serostatus was compiled. In a later genetic analysis, genome-wide SNP genotypes for about three fifths of the 666 donors were used, and that subset was treated as a discovery cohort. All discovery cohort repertoires had been generated on a single sequencing platform. Class I and class II HLA loci were covered by the typing at four-digit resolution. The number of typed donors differed by locus: roughly 629-640 for A, B, C, DRB1 and DQB1; 500 to 550 for DQA1; approximately 600 for DPA1; and 400 to 480 for DPB1. Because of strong linkage in the cohort, five DR-DQ haplotypes were treated as single units for association and clustering. Among about 390 genotyped donors of the cohort, an average of about 240,000 unique TCR beta nucleotide sequences were sequenced per donor, roughly 18% of them non-productive.

Libraries were made using the immunoSEQ multiplex PCR assay. A mixture of 60 forward primers for TCR Vbeta segments and 13 reverse primers for TCR Jbeta segments was used in the multiplex PCR. Amplification of the CDR3 region of rearranged TCR beta genes was performed with a multiplex PCR assay on genomic DNA. The Illumina HiSeq System was used to sequence the amplified TCR beta libraries as 87-base-pair reads. The published analysis was carried out like this. A later analysis counted tens of millions of unique TCR beta chains across the roughly 700 repertoires, and some 11 million of these chains were shared by at least two donors. Raw reads were error-corrected and collapsed into unique sequences with a nearest-neighbor algorithm that merged closely related sequences to remove PCR and sequencing errors. V, D and J gene segments were assigned by aligning CDR3 sequences to IMGT reference sequences. For a sequence to be retained, a match of at least six nucleotides was required to both a V gene segment and a J gene segment. A rearrangement was called productive if the CDR3 had no stop codons and remained in frame with V and J, and every other rearrangement was called non-productive. CDR3 was defined according to IMGT convention as the region running from the second conserved V-encoded cysteine to the conserved J-encoded phenylalanine. The earlier analysis of 587 of the donors excluded any sequence lacking an unambiguous match to a single V gene segment. An earlier analysis of 587 of the donors called V segments functional above 56.7% productive rearrangements and segregating when the between-donor standard deviation exceeded 5%. A statistical classification framework was developed to diagnose cytomegalovirus status using the catalog of TCR beta chain sequences. In a later analysis, TCR nucleotide sequences were compared against IMGT/GENE-DB human TR gene sequences so that V and J genes could be assigned. The TCRdist pipeline was used in a later analysis to assign CDR3 sequences and most-parsimonious VDJ recombination scenarios. In a later analysis, every TCR beta chain was defined by the combination of its CDR3 amino acid sequence and its V-gene family, and reads without a unique V-gene family were dropped. To address suspected cross-contamination and a sequencing artifact, a later analysis removed around 600 highly shared, low-generation-probability nucleotide sequences. A later analysis calculated a clonal expansion index for each public chain from normalized within-repertoire ranks of inferred template counts. In a later analysis, generation probabilities were computed using a VDJ recombination model fitted to out-of-frame rearrangements, and the results were checked against IGoR. Hypergeometric tests were used in a later analysis to score TCR-TCR, TCR-HLA and TCR-CMV co-occurrence, with a repertoire-size bias correction applied to the TCR pairs. In a later analysis, false discovery rates were estimated by permuting HLA or CMV assignments 20 times. In a later analysis, co-occurring TCRs were grouped with DBSCAN, and TCRdist sequence similarity was added when clustering was performed within HLA-allele-positive subsets. Co-occurrence clustering excluded repertoires with fewer than 30,000 or more than 120,000 public chains, plus five with anomalous nucleotide sharing. Entries here come from immuneACCESS through TCRdb and include only in-frame sequences with V and J called. Some clones fail to appear in such tables; in the studies checked, an unresolved V gene covers under half of the shortfall, and the cause of the remainder is unknown. V and J calls and clone size are given by that table; D and trimming were obtained from the DNA. This sample comprises a few hundred thousand clones, roughly 80% of them detected only once. About 0.22% of the sample comes from the top ten.

CDR1 and CDR2, looked up from the germline V gene (reference sequence), are PRHDT and FYEKMQ. The CDR3 sequence holds 18 residues, the cysteine and phenylalanine included. The retained sequence is limited to the CDR3, 54 bases, with the frame set at the first base. From V the trimming removes 0 bases and from J it removes 6 bases, while the gene matches leave 12 bases of the junction unaccounted for. Of note for this clone: The antigen it binds to is not known. Within one base of it there is no much larger clone, and no base qualities were kept.

The paper as a whole reports these results and caveats: According to a later analysis, most CMV-associated TCR beta chains appeared to be HLA-restricted, and the HLA associations seemed to be driven largely by CMV exposure. Because the 87-base-pair reads could not distinguish some IMGT-functional V segments, including TRBV6-2 and TRBV6-3, those segments were excluded. Linkage disequilibrium might explain the correlated functional status among segregating V segments, but an unknown experimental factor could not be excluded. Because counts were too low, seventeen rarely observed V segments, including chromosome 9 orphons, were left out of the earlier analysis of about 620 of the donors. In vitro tests confirmed that three of the cytomegalovirus-associated TCR beta chains recognize cytomegalovirus antigens. The classifier was reported to diagnose cytomegalovirus status with high specificity and sensitivity in both the original and validation cohorts. At a false discovery rate of 0.05, a later analysis linked under 20,000 TCR beta sequences to specific HLA alleles. CMV serostatus was the only immune exposure information available for the cohort. A further reported finding was that TCR beta sequences accurately predicted the HLA-A and HLA-B alleles for most subjects in the first cohort. Across donors, most TCR sequences were observed very rarely, whereas some public TCRs were present in many individuals. In a later analysis, HLA-associated TCR beta chains were found to be more clonally expanded and to have lower generation probabilities than equally common non-associated chains. Because HLA typing was unavailable for some donors at each locus, only the typed subset was used in association tests. A later analysis found that TCR association rates varied across HLA loci, with DRB1 alleles showing the most associated TCRs and HLA-C alleles the fewest. An earlier analysis of some 590 of the donors showed that most TCR beta V segments appeared in productive rearrangements either about 87% or about 30% of the time, which broadly matched IMGT annotations. In a later genetic analysis, fewer N-insertions in productive TCRs were reported among donors in an Asian-associated ancestry cluster than the roughly 700-donor mean. The authors suggested that the approach could potentially be extended to other disease states and immunological phenotypes. The presence/absence analyses assumed that sequencing depth was roughly uniform across donors, and that assumption may not be true. A cluster of highly shared sequence variants was judged likely to represent a technical artifact of the sequencing pipeline. A total of about 180 TCR beta chains were listed by the study as associated with cytomegalovirus. An association between a missense DCLRE1C variant and V-gene and J-gene trimming of TCR beta chains was found in a later genetic analysis and replicated in an independent cohort. A later analysis reported that several top co-occurrence clusters appeared linked to parvovirus B19, influenza, CMV and Epstein-Barr virus. The cohort was sequenced for TCR beta chains only, and without alpha or paired-chain data the features that could be detected were limited. Strong co-occurrence of HLA alleles, especially DR and DQ, made assigning TCR associations to individual alleles difficult.

The cohort comprised some 730 healthy bone marrow donors. Cohort members were all nominally healthy when sampled, although unrecorded immune exposures were likely present. The donor tested CMV seronegative, placing the donor among the approximately 400 seronegative members of the cohort. A peripheral blood sample was provided by each donor, and peripheral blood mononuclear cells were used for TCR beta sequencing. Genomic DNA was extracted from the blood cell samples with the Qiagen DNeasy Blood Extraction Kit. This receptor was obtained from a girl under 10 years old in good health and CMV-seronegative. This chain is built from TRBV13 and TRBJ1-1, with 11 middle bases fitting TRBD1. Sequenced input: PBMCs. The nucleotide sequence is given as TGTGCCAGCAGCTTAGGCCGAGGACAGGGGGCGCATACGCCTGAAGCTTTCTTT. The resulting protein is CASSLGRGQGAHTPEAFF.